This T cell receptor (beta chain) came from a study of regulatory T cells. General study points: Regulatory T cells from CD3G-deficient patients were less diverse than autologous conventional CD4+ cells and control regulatory cells.

About this clone: Its antigen is not known.

The PCR used 52 TRBV and 13 TRBJ primers. Sequencing used immunoSEQ multiplex PCR; TCRdb keeps in-frame clones, though not all of them. The data hold over 3,500 clones, with around 90% observed a single time. CDR1 is MDHEN and CDR2 is SYDVKM in the germline V gene. The germline V and J ends were trimmed by 3 bases and 6 bases, with 9 bases remaining between them. The CDR3 covers 12 residues. Autoimmunity was present in every CD3G-deficient patient, worse in two. The sequence was collected from a child aged 2-15 years with CD3G deficiency. The gene calls are TRBV28 and TRBJ2-7; TRBD1 is a possible D gene (5 bases). Sequencing input: CD4+ Tregs sorted from blood. Here the CDR3 reads CASSFAGREQYF. The CDR3, as DNA: TGTGCCAGCAGTTTTGCAGGGCGCGAGCAGTACTTC.